This T cell receptor beta chain was profiled in a study of T cell responses to AZD1222 COVID-19 vaccine. Study as a whole: Investigators merged groups given second doses at roughly 4 or roughly 12 weeks. General study points: Reportedly, close to half of spike-specific TCRs are directed against unmutated variant regions. CD4 TCRs covered the whole spike, strongest at regions 160-218 and 743-854. In a largely white British group with more females than males, clonal diversity was possibly underestimated.

About this clone: Its antigen is still unknown.

Assay: immunoSEQ multiplex PCR; the TCRdb copy retains only in-frame clones and omits some. Here the sample spans 90,000 to 150,000 clones, over 75% being singletons. This CDR3 spans 16 amino acids. J gave up 4 bases and V 1 base, and 1 base lay outside the gene matches. Per germline, CDR1 SGHVS and CDR2 FQNEAQ. The receptor's source is an adult in good health. Sequencing used peripheral blood, obtained on day 0 of AZD1222 vaccination. The genes are TRBV7-8 and TRBJ2-1, with TRBD2 identical over 13 bases. The CDR3 DNA reads as TGTGCCAGCAGCTTAGGGGGACTAGCGGGATACAATGAGCAGTTCTTC. It translates to CASSLGGLAGYNEQFF.